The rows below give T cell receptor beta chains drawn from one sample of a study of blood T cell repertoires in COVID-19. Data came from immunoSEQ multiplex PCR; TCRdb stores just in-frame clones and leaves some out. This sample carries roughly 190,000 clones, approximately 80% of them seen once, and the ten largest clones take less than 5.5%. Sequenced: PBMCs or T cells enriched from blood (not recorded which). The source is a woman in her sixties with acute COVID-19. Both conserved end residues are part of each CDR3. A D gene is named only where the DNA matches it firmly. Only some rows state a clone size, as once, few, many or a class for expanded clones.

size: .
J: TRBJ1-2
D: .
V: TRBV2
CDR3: CASSERGAGYGYTF
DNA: TGTGCCAGCAGTGAACGGGGGGCGGGCTATGGCTACACCTTC

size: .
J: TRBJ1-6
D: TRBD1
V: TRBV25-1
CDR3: CATPGQTIPLHF
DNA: TGTGCCACCCCGGGACAGACTATACCCCTCCACTTT

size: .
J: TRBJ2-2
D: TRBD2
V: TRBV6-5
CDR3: CATKRGAGELFF
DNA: TGTGCCACGAAGCGGGGAGCCGGGGAGCTGTTTTTT

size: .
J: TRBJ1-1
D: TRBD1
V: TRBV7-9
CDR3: CASSQGTGANTEAFF
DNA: TGTGCCAGCAGCCAGGGGACAGGGGCCAACACTGAAGCTTTCTTT

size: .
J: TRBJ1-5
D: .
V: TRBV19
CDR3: CASSMIRQANQPQHF
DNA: TGTGCCAGTAGTATGATCCGACAGGCTAATCAGCCCCAGCATTTT

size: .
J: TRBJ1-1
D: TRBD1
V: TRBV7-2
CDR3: CASSEGQRNSAAFF
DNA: TGTGCCAGCAGCGAGGGACAGAGGAATAGCGCGGCTTTCTTT

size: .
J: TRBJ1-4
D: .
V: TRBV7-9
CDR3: CASSSGLGGEKLFF
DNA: TGTGCCAGCAGCTCCGGTTTGGGAGGAGAAAAACTGTTTTTT

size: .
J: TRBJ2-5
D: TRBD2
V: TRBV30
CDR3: CAWSPGGGQETQYF
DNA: TGTGCCTGGAGCCCCGGCGGGGGACAAGAGACCCAGTACTTC

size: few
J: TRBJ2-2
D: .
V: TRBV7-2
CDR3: CASSVGGIRTGELFF
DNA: TGTGCCAGCAGCGTCGGAGGGATTAGGACCGGGGAGCTGTTTTTT

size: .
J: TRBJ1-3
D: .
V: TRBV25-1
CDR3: CASSDTGSSGNTIYF
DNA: TGTGCCAGCAGTGATACGGGGTCCTCTGGAAACACCATATATTTT

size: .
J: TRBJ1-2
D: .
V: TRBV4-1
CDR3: CASSQEGAGVNYGYTF
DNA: TGCGCCAGCAGCCAAGAAGGTGCAGGGGTTAACTATGGCTACACCTTC

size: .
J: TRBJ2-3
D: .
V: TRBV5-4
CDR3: CASSLVSSQFTDTQYF
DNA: TGTGCCAGCAGCTTGGTCTCTTCACAGTTTACAGATACGCAGTATTTT

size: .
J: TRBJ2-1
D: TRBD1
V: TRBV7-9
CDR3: CASSSGQFYNEQFF
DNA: TGTGCCAGCAGCTCGGGACAGTTCTACAATGAGCAGTTCTTC

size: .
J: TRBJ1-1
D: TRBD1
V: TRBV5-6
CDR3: CASSGDRGGATEAFF
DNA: TGTGCCAGCAGCGGGGACAGGGGAGGGGCCACTGAAGCTTTCTTT

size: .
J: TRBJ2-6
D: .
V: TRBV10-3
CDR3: CAISVTAGANVLTF
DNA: TGTGCCATCAGTGTAACAGCCGGGGCCAACGTCCTGACTTTC

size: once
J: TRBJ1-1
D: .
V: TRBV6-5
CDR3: CASSYSARRDTEAFF
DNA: TGTGCCAGCAGTTACTCGGCCCGGCGGGACACTGAAGCTTTCTTT

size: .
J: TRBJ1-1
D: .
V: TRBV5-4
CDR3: CASSLDTSEAFF
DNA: TGTGCCAGCAGCTTAGACACTTCTGAAGCTTTCTTT

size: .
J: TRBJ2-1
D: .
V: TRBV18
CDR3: CASSPPTINEQFF
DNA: TGTGCCAGCTCACCACCGACTATCAATGAGCAGTTCTTC

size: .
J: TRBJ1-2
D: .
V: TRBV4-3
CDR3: CASSPETGLRGYTF
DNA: TGCGCCAGCAGCCCTGAGACGGGTTTACGCGGCTACACCTTC

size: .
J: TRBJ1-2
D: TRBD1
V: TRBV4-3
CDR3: CASSPGQVPGGYTF
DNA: TGCGCCAGCAGCCCCGGACAGGTCCCAGGCGGCTACACCTTC

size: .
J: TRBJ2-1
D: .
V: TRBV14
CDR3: CASSQVGTYNEQFF
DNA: TGTGCCAGCAGCCAAGTAGGGACTTACAATGAGCAGTTCTTC

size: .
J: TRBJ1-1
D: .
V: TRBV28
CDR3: CASSLRAGVTEAFF
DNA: TGTGCCAGCAGTTTAAGGGCGGGGGTCACTGAAGCTTTCTTT

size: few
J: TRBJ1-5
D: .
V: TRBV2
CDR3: CASSGTASNQPQHF
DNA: TGTGCCAGCAGTGGGACAGCTAGCAATCAGCCCCAGCATTTT

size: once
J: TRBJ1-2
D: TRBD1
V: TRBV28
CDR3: CASSRDRDRGYTF
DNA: TGTGCCAGCAGTCGTGACAGGGATCGTGGCTACACCTTC

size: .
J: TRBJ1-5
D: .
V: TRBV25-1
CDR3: CATQNTGNNQPQHF
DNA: TGTGCCACACAGAACACGGGGAACAATCAGCCCCAGCATTTT

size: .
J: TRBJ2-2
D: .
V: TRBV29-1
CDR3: CSAGQTNTGELFF
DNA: TGCAGCGCAGGACAGACGAACACCGGGGAGCTGTTTTTT

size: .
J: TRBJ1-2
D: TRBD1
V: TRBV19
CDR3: CASRTPGQGALGEGYTF
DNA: TGTGCCAGTAGGACCCCGGGACAGGGGGCGCTGGGAGAAGGCTACACCTTC

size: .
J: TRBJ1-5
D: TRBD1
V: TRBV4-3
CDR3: CASSGDRGDQPQHF
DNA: TGCGCCAGCAGCGGGGACAGGGGAGATCAGCCCCAGCATTTT

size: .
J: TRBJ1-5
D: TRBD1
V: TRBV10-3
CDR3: CAIRPGQGITQPQHF
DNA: TGTGCCATCAGACCAGGACAGGGTATCACTCAGCCCCAGCATTTT

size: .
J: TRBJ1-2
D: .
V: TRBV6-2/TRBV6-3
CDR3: CASSYSISGGGYTF
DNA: TGTGCCAGCAGTTACTCGATCTCAGGAGGGGGCTACACCTTC

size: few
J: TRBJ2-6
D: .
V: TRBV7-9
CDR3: CASSERVSGANVLTF
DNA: TGTGCCAGCAGCGAGAGGGTTTCTGGGGCCAACGTCCTGACTTTC

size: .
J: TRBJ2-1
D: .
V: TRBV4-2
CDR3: CASHQGGGHNEQFF
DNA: TGTGCCAGCCACCAAGGGGGGGGACATAATGAGCAGTTCTTC

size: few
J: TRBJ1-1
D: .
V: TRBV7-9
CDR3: CASSSREGTEAFF
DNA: TGTGCCAGCAGCTCCAGGGAGGGCACTGAAGCTTTCTTT

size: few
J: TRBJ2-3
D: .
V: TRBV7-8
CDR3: CASSLDSVRADTQYF
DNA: TGTGCCAGCAGCTTAGATTCTGTCCGAGCAGATACGCAGTATTTT

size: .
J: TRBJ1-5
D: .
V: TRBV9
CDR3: CASSPRDQPQHF
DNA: TGTGCCAGCAGCCCCCGTGATCAGCCCCAGCATTTT

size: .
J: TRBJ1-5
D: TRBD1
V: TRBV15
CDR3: CATSRPTGGGNQPQHF
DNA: TGTGCCACCAGCAGACCAACAGGGGGCGGTAATCAGCCCCAGCATTTT

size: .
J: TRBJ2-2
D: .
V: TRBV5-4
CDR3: CASSPPGGNTGELFF
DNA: TGTGCCAGCAGCCCGCCCGGGGGGAACACCGGGGAGCTGTTTTTT

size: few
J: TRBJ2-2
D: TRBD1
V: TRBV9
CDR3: CASSLRTGPNTGELFF
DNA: TGTGCCAGCAGCCTTCGGACAGGACCGAACACCGGGGAGCTGTTTTTT

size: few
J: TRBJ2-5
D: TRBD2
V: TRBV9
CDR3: CASSALAGGRETQYF
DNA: TGTGCCAGCAGCGCACTAGCGGGGGGGCGAGAGACCCAGTACTTC

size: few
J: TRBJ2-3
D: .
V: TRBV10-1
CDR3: CASSCVCSGSSTDTQYF
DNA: TGCGCCAGCAGCTGTGTCTGTAGCGGATCTAGCACAGATACGCAGTATTTT

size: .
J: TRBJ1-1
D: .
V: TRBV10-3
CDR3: CAISESKGPAEAFF
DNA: TGTGCCATCAGTGAGTCGAAGGGGCCCGCTGAAGCTTTCTTT

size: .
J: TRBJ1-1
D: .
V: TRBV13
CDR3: CASSPGFTEAFF
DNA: TGTGCCAGCAGCCCAGGGTTCACTGAAGCTTTCTTT

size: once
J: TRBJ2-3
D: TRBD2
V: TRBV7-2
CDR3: CASSLAPRGTSTDTQYF
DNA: TGTGCCAGCAGCTTAGCGCCGCGGGGGACTAGCACAGATACGCAGTATTTT

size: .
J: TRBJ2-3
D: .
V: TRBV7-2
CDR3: CASSSRSSSRDTQYF
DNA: TGTGCCAGCAGCAGCCGGTCCTCTTCAAGAGATACGCAGTATTTT

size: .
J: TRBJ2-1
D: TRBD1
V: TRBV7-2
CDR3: CASSLAQGVYNEQFF
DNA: TGTGCCAGCAGCTTAGCACAGGGGGTCTACAATGAGCAGTTCTTC

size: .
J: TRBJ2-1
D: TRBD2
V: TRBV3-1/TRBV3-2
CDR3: CASGRGGSNEQFF
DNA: TGTGCCAGCGGCCGGGGGGGCTCGAATGAGCAGTTCTTC